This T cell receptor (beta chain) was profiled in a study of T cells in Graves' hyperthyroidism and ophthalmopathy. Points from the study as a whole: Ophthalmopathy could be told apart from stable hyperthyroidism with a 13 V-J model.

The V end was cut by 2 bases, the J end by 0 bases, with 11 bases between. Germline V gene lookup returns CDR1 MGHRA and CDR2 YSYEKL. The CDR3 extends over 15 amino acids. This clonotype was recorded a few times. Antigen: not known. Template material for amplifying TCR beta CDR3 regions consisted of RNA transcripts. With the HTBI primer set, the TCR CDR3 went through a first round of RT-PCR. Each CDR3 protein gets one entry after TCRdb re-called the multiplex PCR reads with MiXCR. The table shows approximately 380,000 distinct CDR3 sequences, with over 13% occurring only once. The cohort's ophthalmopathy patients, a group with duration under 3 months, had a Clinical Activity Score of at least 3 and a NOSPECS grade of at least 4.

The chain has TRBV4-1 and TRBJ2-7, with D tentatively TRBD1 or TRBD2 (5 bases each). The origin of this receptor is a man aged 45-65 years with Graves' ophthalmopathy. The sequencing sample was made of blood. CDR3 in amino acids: CASSQRGGPSYEQYF. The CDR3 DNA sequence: TGCGCCAGCAGCCAAAGGGGCGGGCCCTCCTACGAGCAGTACTTC.